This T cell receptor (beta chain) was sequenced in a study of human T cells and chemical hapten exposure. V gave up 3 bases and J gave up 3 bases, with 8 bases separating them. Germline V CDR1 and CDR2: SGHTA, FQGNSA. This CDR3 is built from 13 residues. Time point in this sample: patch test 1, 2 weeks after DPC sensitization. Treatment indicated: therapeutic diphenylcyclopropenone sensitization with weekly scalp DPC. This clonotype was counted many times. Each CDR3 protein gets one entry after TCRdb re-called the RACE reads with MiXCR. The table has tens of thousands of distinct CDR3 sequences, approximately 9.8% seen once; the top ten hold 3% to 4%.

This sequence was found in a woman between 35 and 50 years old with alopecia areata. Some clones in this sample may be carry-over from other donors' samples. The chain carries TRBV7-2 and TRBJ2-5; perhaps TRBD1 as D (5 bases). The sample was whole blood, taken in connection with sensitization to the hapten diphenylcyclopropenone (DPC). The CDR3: CASSFGHKETQYF. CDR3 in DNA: TGTGCCAGCAGCTTCGGACACAAAGAGACCCAGTACTTC.